These 22 T cell receptor beta chains originate from one sample sequenced in a study of cytomegalovirus exposure and HLA in healthy donors. The PCR made use of 60 Vbeta and 13 Jbeta primers. Sequenced by immunoSEQ multiplex PCR; TCRdb stores in-frame clones only, minus some. This sample carries over 100,000 clones, less than 65% of them seen once, and the ten largest clones take 10%. Sequenced sample: PBMCs. The origin of the receptors is a man between 35 and 55 years old in good health and CMV-seropositive.

About this clone itself: The sample has other DNA sequences that encode this CDR3 too. This chain uses TRBV28 with TRBJ2-7; 8 nucleotides agree with TRBD2. The CDR3 extends over 14 amino acids. J was trimmed by 2 bases and V by 2 bases; bases with no gene match: 2. The germline gives CDR1 MDHEN, CDR2 SYDVKM. DNA of the CDR3: TGTGCCAGCAGTTTAACTAGCGGAACCTACGAGCAGTACTTC. Amino acids: CASSLTSGTYEQYF.

The J gene is TRBJ2-2, the V gene TRBV6-5; D is perhaps TRBD1 (5 bases). V dropped 3 bases and J dropped 6 bases, with 11 bases sitting between them. The V gene's germline CDR1 is MNHEY and CDR2 SVGAGI. The CDR3 runs 14 residues. The CDR3 spells CASSYFKGSGELFF. The CDR3 region has the DNA TGTGCCAGCAGTTATTTTAAGGGGTCCGGGGAGCTGTTTTTT.

This clone came up a few times. This chain joins TRBV5-1 and TRBJ1-1, with TRBD1 matching over 8 bases. Germline lookup yields CDR1 SGHRS and CDR2 YFSETQ. Trimming removed 3 bases from V and 6 bases from J; junction bases left unmatched: 10. CDR3 size: 15 residues. The CDR3 DNA is TGCGCCAGCAGCTGGGGCTCAGGGGGCGTGCCTGAAGCTTTCTTT. This translates into CASSWGSGGVPEAFF.

V usage is TRBV10-1 and J usage is TRBJ2-3, with a weak D call TRBD2 (5 bases). The CDR3 loop spans 12 amino acids. Germline V CDR1 and CDR2: WNHNN, SYGVQD (reference sequence). Trimming removed 4 bases at V and 3 bases at J, with 5 bases between. The CDR3 loop reads CASSAGTDTQYF. As DNA, the CDR3 is TGCGCCAGCAGTGCGGGGACAGATACGCAGTATTTT.

This chain joins TRBV15 and TRBJ2-7, with TRBD2 matching 9 bases. Germline lookup yields CDR1 LNHNV and CDR2 YYDKDF (reference sequence). Unmatched junction bases numbered 3, after V lost 4 bases and J lost 2 bases. CDR3 length: 14 residues. Here the CDR3 reads CATSKASGTYEQYF. The DNA for the CDR3 is TGTGCCACCAGCAAGGCTAGCGGGACCTACGAGCAGTACTTC.

This clone was counted a single time. The V gene is TRBV4-3, the J gene TRBJ2-5; D call uncertain. V was shortened by 3 bases and J by 5 bases, with 10 bases between the two germline ends. Germline CDR1 reads LGHNA; CDR2 reads YSLEER. CDR3 size: 13 residues. The CDR3 loop is CASSQAKWETQYF. Written as DNA, the CDR3 is TGCGCCAGCAGCCAGGCCAAGTGGGAGACCCAGTACTTC.

This chain uses TRBV18 with TRBJ1-4; D perhaps matches TRBD1 (6 bases). With 5 bases removed from V and 0 bases from J, the gap between germline ends came to 19 bases. The CDR3 spans 18 residues. The germline CDR1 and CDR2 sequences are KGHSH and LQKENI. The CDR3 DNA reads as TGTGCCAGCTCATCCCCAGGGGAGTCGCTCGCAACTAATGAAAAACTGTTTTTT. Residues: CASSSPGESLATNEKLFF.

This chain links TRBV10-3 with TRBJ2-7, with TRBD2 matching over 15 bases. Losses at the gene ends were 7 bases for V and 0 bases for J; bases not matched to a gene: 4. The CDR3 sequence is 16 residues long. CDR1 ENHRY and CDR2 SYGVKD come from the germline V gene. For the CDR3, the DNA is TGTGCCATCACGGGACTAGCGGGAGGTAACTCCTACGAGCAGTACTTC. This sequence encodes CAITGLAGGNSYEQYF.

The chain is built from TRBV27 and TRBJ2-1; 10 nucleotides align to TRBD2. The CDR3 runs 19 residues. The V gene end was trimmed by 3 bases and the J gene end by 4 bases; junction bases not matched to a gene: 15. Germline assignment: CDR1 MNHEY and CDR2 SMNVEV (reference sequence). The DNA for the CDR3 is TGTGCCAGCAGTTTTAGGGTTCCACTAGCGGGATCGGCGTACAATGAGCAGTTCTTC. This encodes CASSFRVPLAGSAYNEQFF.

The chain combines TRBV18 with TRBJ1-3; D possibly corresponds to TRBD1 (5 bases). CDR3 length: 13 residues. CDR1 and CDR2 from the germline V gene are KGHSH and LQKENI. Trimming left V 4 bases short and J 4 bases short, with 8 bases between. CDR3 region: CASSQTEGNTIYF. In DNA form, the CDR3 reads TGTGCCAGCTCACAGACAGAAGGAAACACCATATATTTT.

The sample holds a few counts of this clone. The V call is TRBV6-1, the J call TRBJ1-2; no firm D call. Trimming cost V 1 base and J 6 bases, with 12 bases left between them. CDR3 length equals 14 residues. Germline-derived CDR1 and CDR2 are MNHNS and SASEGT. CDR3 in amino acids: CASSEGAALNGYTF. DNA of the CDR3: TGTGCCAGCAGTGAAGGGGCAGCTTTAAATGGCTACACCTTC.

This clone appeared a few times. The CDR3 reads CASSRGLASNEQFF. The CDR3 DNA reads TGTGCCAGCAGTCGAGGACTAGCTAGCAATGAGCAGTTCTTC. The V call is TRBV2, the J call TRBJ2-1, with 8 bases that match TRBD2. Trimming cost V 5 bases and J 6 bases; bases outside gene matches: 6. Germline CDR1 SNHLY, CDR2 FYNNEI. This CDR3 comprises 14 residues.

The chain combines TRBV5-4 with TRBJ2-1; possibly TRBD2 for D (5 bases). Germline V lookup: CDR1 SGHNT, CDR2 YYREEE (reference sequence). V lost 2 bases to trimming and J lost 4 bases, with 16 bases between them. CDR3 length equals 16 residues. The CDR3 DNA is TGTGCCAGCAGCTTCGGGTCAGGACTCGGGTACAATGAGCAGTTCTTC. Translation gives CASSFGSGLGYNEQFF.

V and J are TRBV4-1 and TRBJ1-1; D uncertain. CDR1 and CDR2 from the germline V gene are MGHRA and YSYEKL. The CDR3 has 15 residues. The V end lost 0 bases, the J end lost 1 base, and 9 bases lay between the germline ends. Here the CDR3 DNA reads TGCGCCAGCAGCCAAGACGGGAGGTGGAACACTGAAGCTTTCTTT. The encoded protein is CASSQDGRWNTEAFF.

The chain is built from TRBV7-9 and TRBJ1-1, with 10 bases identical to TRBD1. The J segment lost 7 bases and the V segment lost 5 bases, leaving 10 bases of the junction unmatched. Germline values: CDR1 SEHNR, CDR2 FQNEAQ (reference sequence). The CDR3 loop spans 15 amino acids. The CDR3 protein is CASSLSGQGVDEAFF. CDR3 nucleotides: TGTGCCAGCAGCCTATCTGGACAGGGGGTTGATGAAGCTTTCTTT. The whole variable domain, remainder taken from reference TRBV7-9 and TRBJ1-1, is DTGVSQNPRHKITKRGQNVTFRCDPISEHNRLYWYRQTLGQGPEFLTYFQNEAQLEKSRLLSDRFSAERPKGSFSTLEIQRTEQGDSAMYLCASSLSGQGVDEAFFGQGTRLTVV.

The chain joins TRBV6-5 to TRBJ2-7; TRBD1 might be the D (7 bases). V gave up 6 bases and J gave up 5 bases, with 17 bases separating them. Per the germline V gene, CDR1 is MNHEY and CDR2 is SVGAGI. The CDR3 consists of 14 residues. The CDR3 is CASSPGGGIDEQYF. CDR3 DNA sequence: TGTGCCAGCAGCCCCGGAGGGGGCATCGACGAGCAGTACTTC.

The chain joins TRBV27 to TRBJ2-1, with 8 bases lining up with TRBD1. Germline V gene data show CDR1 as MNHEY and CDR2 as SMNVEV (reference sequence). CDR3 length equals 14 residues. The V and J ends lost 4 bases and 7 bases, in that order; junction bases with no gene match: 6. The CDR3 sequence: CASSSRQGRNEQFF. CDR3 DNA sequence: TGTGCCAGCAGTTCACGACAGGGGAGGAATGAGCAGTTCTTC.

The chain carries TRBV6-1 and TRBJ2-3; 14 bases map to TRBD2. Germline V gives CDR1 MNHNS, CDR2 SASEGT. The CDR3 extends over 18 amino acids. V gave up 3 bases and J gave up 5 bases; unmatched junction bases: 10. The CDR3 loop reads CASSELRLAGGLRDTQYF. CDR3 DNA: TGTGCCAGCAGTGAGTTGAGACTAGCGGGGGGGCTTAGAGATACGCAGTATTTT.

The genes are TRBV2 and TRBJ2-5, with D perhaps matching TRBD1 (6 bases). The CDR3 is 13 amino acids. V was clipped by 6 bases and J by 1 base, with 9 bases between them. Germline values: CDR1 SNHLY, CDR2 FYNNEI. The CDR3 DNA reads as TGTGCCAGCAGCCTGGACAGCCAAGAGACCCAGTACTTC. Translating it yields CASSLDSQETQYF.

The chain uses TRBV5-6 and TRBJ2-7, with TRBD1 matching 9 bases. The CDR3 consists of 14 residues. The V and J ends lost 4 bases and 6 bases, in that order; junction bases with no gene match: 8. Germline V lookup: CDR1 SGHDT, CDR2 YYEEEE. CDR3 protein: CASSPGQGSGEQYF. CDR3 in DNA: TGTGCCAGCAGCCCAGGACAGGGGTCGGGCGAGCAGTACTTC.

The V gene is TRBV19, the J gene TRBJ2-5; 7 nucleotides line up with TRBD2. Germline values: CDR1 LNHDA, CDR2 SQIVND (reference sequence). V trimming: 1 base; J trimming: 2 bases; junction bases outside the gene matches: 7. The CDR3 sequence is 16 residues long. CDR3 sequence (DNA): TGTGCCAGTAGTATAGCGGGGGGACTCTTGCAAGAGACCCAGTACTTC. It codes for CASSIAGGLLQETQYF.

The rearrangement uses TRBV13 and TRBJ1-1; 9 bases fit TRBD1. V shed 5 bases, J shed 0 bases, and the junction held 1 base outside the gene matches. CDR3 length equals 14 residues. CDR1 and CDR2 from the germline V gene are PRHDT and FYEKMQ (reference sequence). DNA for the CDR3: TGTGCCAGCAGCGGGACAGGGATGAACACTGAAGCTTTCTTT. This encodes CASSGTGMNTEAFF.